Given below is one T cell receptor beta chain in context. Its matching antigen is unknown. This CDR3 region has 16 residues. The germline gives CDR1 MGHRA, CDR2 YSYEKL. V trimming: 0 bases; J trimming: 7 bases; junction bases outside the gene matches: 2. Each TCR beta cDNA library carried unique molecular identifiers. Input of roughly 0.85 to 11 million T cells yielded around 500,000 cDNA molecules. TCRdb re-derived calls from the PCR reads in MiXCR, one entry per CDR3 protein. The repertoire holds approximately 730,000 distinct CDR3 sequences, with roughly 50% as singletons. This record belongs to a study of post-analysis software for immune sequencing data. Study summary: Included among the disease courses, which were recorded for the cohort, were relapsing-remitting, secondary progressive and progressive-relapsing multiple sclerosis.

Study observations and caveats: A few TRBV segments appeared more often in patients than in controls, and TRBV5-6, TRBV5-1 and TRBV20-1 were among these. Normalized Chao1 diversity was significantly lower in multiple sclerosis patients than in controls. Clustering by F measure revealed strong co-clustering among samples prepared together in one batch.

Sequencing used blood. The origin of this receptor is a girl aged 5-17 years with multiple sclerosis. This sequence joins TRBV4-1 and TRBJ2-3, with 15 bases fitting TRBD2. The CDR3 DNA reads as TGCGCCAGCAGCCAAGAGGGACTAGCGGGAGGACATACGCAGTATTTT. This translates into CASSQEGLAGGHTQYF.